This T cell receptor beta chain was documented in a study of T cell clones after liver transplantation. General study results and limits: A larger donor-reactive than third-party decline suggested partial antigen-specific deletion.

Sequencing was performed with immunoSEQ multiplex PCR; in TCRdb, only in-frame clones are kept and a portion is missing. Seen here are 68,000 or so clones, 90% to 95% observed once, and the top ten hold roughly 0.9%. About this clone: As yet, its antigen is unknown.

Germline-derived CDR1 and CDR2 are PRHDT and FYEKMQ (reference sequence). The CDR3 contains 14 residues. Trimming took 7 bases from V and 5 from J; bases not matched to a gene: 8. V usage is TRBV13 and J usage is TRBJ2-5, with 9 bases aligning to TRBD1. The sequencing here drew on CD4+ T cells from blood, taken approximately 25 months after liver transplant. The source of this sequence is a human patient who received a liver transplant. A share of the T cells may be of graft donor origin. The CDR3: CASNQWDRDETQYF. Written as DNA, the CDR3 is TGTGCCAGCAACCAGTGGGACAGGGATGAGACCCAGTACTTC.